The 11 T cell receptor beta chains below come from one sample, sequenced in a study of T cells after yellow fever vaccination. Each CDR3 protein gets one entry after TCRdb re-called the 5' RACE reads with MiXCR. The sample lists some 600,000 distinct CDR3 sequences, roughly an eighth occurring once. The sample consisted of PBMCs, taken on the day of the yellow fever booster vaccination. All receptors derive from a man aged 25 to 40 who received the YFV17D yellow fever vaccine.

The chain couples TRBV23-1 to TRBJ1-4, with 7 bases that match TRBD1. TRBV23-1 is marked as an open reading frame, function uncertain. This CDR3 spans 15 amino acids. The V and J ends lost 7 bases and 4 bases, in that order; junction bases with no gene match: 9. The CDR3 region is CASTPEGQNNEKLFF. The CDR3 DNA sequence: TGCGCCAGCACTCCAGAGGGACAGAATAATGAAAAACTGTTTTTT.

The rearrangement links TRBV24-1 to TRBJ2-7; D is unclear. Trimming took off 3 bases at V and 4 bases at J, with 12 bases between the two ends. The V gene's germline CDR1 is KGHDR and CDR2 SFDVKD. There are 14 residues in the CDR3. CDR3 nucleotides: TGTGCCACCAGTGATGCAAGTTCTAGATACGAGCAGTACTTC. Translated, it gives CATSDASSRYEQYF.

This clonotype was observed at least ten times. The chain carries TRBV7-2 and TRBJ2-3; 8 nucleotides match TRBD2. The V gene's germline CDR1 is SGHTA and CDR2 FQGNSA. The CDR3 length is 15 residues. V dropped 3 bases and J dropped 1; count of bases not matched to a gene: 3. CDR3 region: CASSFTGRGTDTQYF. As DNA, the CDR3 is TGTGCCAGCAGCTTCACCGGGAGGGGCACAGATACGCAGTATTTT.

This clonotype appeared a few times. V and J are TRBV3-1 and TRBJ2-7; weak D call: TRBD2 (6 bases). The CDR3 is made up of 15 amino acids. With 0 bases removed from V and 4 bases from J, the gap between germline ends came to 13 bases. CDR1 LGHDT and CDR2 YNNKEL come from the germline V gene (reference sequence). Written as DNA, the CDR3 is TGTGCCAGCAGCCAAGAGGGACTTCTAGCTTACGAGCAGTACTTC. Its translation is CASSQEGLLAYEQYF.

This sequence joins TRBV7-2 and TRBJ2-7; D is unclear. V shed 5 bases and J shed 3 bases, with 17 bases lying between them. The CDR3 is 15 residues long. Germline CDR1 reads SGHTA; CDR2 reads FQGNSA. CDR3 sequence: CASSPGWAGDYEQYF. In DNA form, the CDR3 reads TGTGCCAGCAGCCCTGGGTGGGCAGGAGACTACGAGCAGTACTTC.

This clonotype was seen once. The chain uses TRBV5-6 and TRBJ2-1; 12 nucleotides agree with TRBD2. The CDR3 is 17 amino acids. In germline, CDR1 is SGHDT, CDR2 YYEEEE. As DNA, the CDR3 is TGTGCTACTTTGGCACGAACTAGCGGGAGGCTTTGGAATGAGCAGTTCTTC. Encoded protein: CATLARTSGRLWNEQFF.

This CDR3 reads CASSPFGRGNQPQHF. In nucleotides, the CDR3 is TGTGCCAGCAGTCCGTTCGGTCGTGGTAATCAGCCCCAGCATTTT. The gene calls are TRBV28 and TRBJ1-5; D gene unclear. Germline V CDR1 and CDR2: MDHEN, SYDVKM. Trimming left V 5 bases short and J 4 bases short, with 15 bases between. CDR3 length: 15 residues. The complete variable domain, with remaining parts taken from reference TRBV28 and TRBJ1-5, reads DVKVTQSSRYLVKRTGEKVFLECVQDMDHENMFWYRQDPGLGLRLIYFSYDVKMKEKGDIPEGYSVSREKKERFSLILESASTNQTSMYLCASSPFGRGNQPQHFGDGTRLSIL.

V gene TRBV7-6 combines with J gene TRBJ2-1; 7 nucleotides line up with TRBD2. CDR3 length equals 15 residues. From germline, CDR1 is SGHVS and CDR2 FNYEAQ. J lost 3 bases, V lost 1 base, and 3 bases had no gene match. The CDR3: CASSLEWTSYNEQFF. CDR3 DNA sequence: TGTGCCAGCAGCTTAGAGTGGACTAGCTACAATGAGCAGTTCTTC.

This chain connects TRBV5-1 to TRBJ2-3; D might be TRBD2 (6 bases). The CDR3 consists of 17 residues. Between the trimmed V and J ends, which lost 7 bases and 1 base, there was a span of 22 bases. Germline V gives CDR1 SGHRS, CDR2 YFSETQ. The CDR3 spells CASHGGATTRGTDTQYF. CDR3 in DNA: TGCGCCAGCCACGGAGGGGCGACGACGAGGGGCACAGATACGCAGTATTTT.

This chain joins TRBV10-3 and TRBJ1-5; perhaps TRBD1 as D (5 bases). Deletions cut 10 bases from V and 11 bases from J, with 24 bases between. The CDR3 runs 14 residues. Germline assignment: CDR1 ENHRY and CDR2 SYGVKD. The CDR3 DNA reads as TGTGCCACCAGGTTCGGCGAGGGGCGATTGACCCAGCATTTT. As protein: CATRFGEGRLTQHF.

The chain links TRBV12-3 or TRBV12-4 to TRBJ2-7, with 8 bases identical to TRBD1. The length of the CDR3 is 15 residues. Trimming cost V 8 bases and J 7 bases; bases outside gene matches: 16. For the CDR3, the DNA is TGTGCCAGCGGCCCAGACAGGGGTTGGGATACGGAGCAGTACTTC. Protein sequence: CASGPDRGWDTEQYF.